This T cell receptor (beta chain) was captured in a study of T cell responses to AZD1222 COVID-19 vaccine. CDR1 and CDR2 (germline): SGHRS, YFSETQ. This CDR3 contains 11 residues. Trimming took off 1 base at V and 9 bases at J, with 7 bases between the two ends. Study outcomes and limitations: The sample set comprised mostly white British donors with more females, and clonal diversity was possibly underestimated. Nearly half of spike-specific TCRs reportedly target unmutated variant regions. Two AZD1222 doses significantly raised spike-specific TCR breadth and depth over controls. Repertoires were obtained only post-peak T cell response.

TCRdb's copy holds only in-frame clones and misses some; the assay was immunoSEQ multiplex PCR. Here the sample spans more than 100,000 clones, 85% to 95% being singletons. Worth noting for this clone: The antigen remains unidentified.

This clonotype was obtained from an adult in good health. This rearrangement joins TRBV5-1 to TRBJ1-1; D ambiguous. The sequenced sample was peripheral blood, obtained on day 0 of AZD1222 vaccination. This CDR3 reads CASSLLGKAFF. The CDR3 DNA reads TGCGCCAGCAGCTTGCTGGGGAAAGCTTTCTTT.